The rows below give T cell receptor beta chains drawn from one sample of a study of T cell responses to AZD1222 COVID-19 vaccine. Profiling relied on immunoSEQ multiplex PCR, and the TCRdb table lists in-frame clones only, not all of them. The sample carries about 62,000 clones, around three quarters recorded once. The starting material was peripheral blood, obtained on day 0 of AZD1222 vaccination. The receptors here all came from an adult in good health. Each CDR3 is given with its conserved first and last residue. Fields, in order: D gene, clone size, J gene, V gene, CDR3 DNA, CDR3 protein. The D gene is left open where the match is weak. Not all rows give a size; the values are once, few, many and, for expanded clones, a class.

d_gene: TRBD2; abundance: NA; j_gene: TRBJ2-2; v_gene: TRBV6-2/TRBV6-3; CDR3nt: TGTGCCAGCAGCCCTAGCCCTTGGACTAGTTCTTGGACCGGGGAGCTGTTTTTT; CDR3aa: CASSPSPWTSSWTGELFF
d_gene: TRBD2; abundance: NA; j_gene: TRBJ2-2; v_gene: TRBV2; CDR3nt: TGTGCCAGCAGTCTCGGACTAGCGGGGGTGACCGGGGAGCTGTTTTTT; CDR3aa: CASSLGLAGVTGELFF
d_gene: NA; abundance: NA; j_gene: TRBJ1-5; v_gene: TRBV6-6; CDR3nt: TGTGCCAGCAGTTACTCGAAGCAACTGGGTCAGCCCCAGCATTTT; CDR3aa: CASSYSKQLGQPQHF
d_gene: NA; abundance: NA; j_gene: TRBJ2-4; v_gene: TRBV30; CDR3nt: TGTGCCTGGAGTGTACGGTCAGGGGCCAAAAACATTCAGTACTTC; CDR3aa: CAWSVRSGAKNIQYF
d_gene: NA; abundance: NA; j_gene: TRBJ2-7; v_gene: TRBV7-9; CDR3nt: TGTGCCAGCAGCCGAAAAGGCTACGAGCAGTACTTC; CDR3aa: CASSRKGYEQYF
d_gene: NA; abundance: once; j_gene: TRBJ1-1; v_gene: TRBV18; CDR3nt: TGTGCCAGCTCACCAGAGGGCTGGGACACTGAAGCTTTCTTT; CDR3aa: CASSPEGWDTEAFF
d_gene: TRBD2; abundance: NA; j_gene: TRBJ2-7; v_gene: TRBV11-2; CDR3nt: TGTGCCAGCAGCCTCAGCGGGACTAGCGTCTACGAGCAGTACTTC; CDR3aa: CASSLSGTSVYEQYF
d_gene: NA; abundance: NA; j_gene: TRBJ1-2; v_gene: TRBV7-2; CDR3nt: TGTGCCAGCAGCTCGGGCCGCCTGGTCTATGGCTACACCTTC; CDR3aa: CASSSGRLVYGYTF
d_gene: NA; abundance: NA; j_gene: TRBJ1-1; v_gene: TRBV29-1; CDR3nt: TGCAGCGCCGGGGGTGGGGATGAAGCTTTCTTT; CDR3aa: CSAGGGDEAFF
d_gene: NA; abundance: NA; j_gene: TRBJ1-4; v_gene: TRBV4-3; CDR3nt: TGCGCCAGCAGCCAAGATCGGGCAGGGTTGATGGCTAATGAAAAACTGTTTTTT; CDR3aa: CASSQDRAGLMANEKLFF
d_gene: NA; abundance: NA; j_gene: TRBJ1-2; v_gene: TRBV4-3; CDR3nt: TGCGCCAGCAGCCAAGAAAGATCCGCCTACACCTTC; CDR3aa: CASSQERSAYTF
d_gene: NA; abundance: NA; j_gene: TRBJ2-1; v_gene: TRBV4-1; CDR3nt: TGCGCCAGCCTTGGACGGGGGAATGAGCAGTTCTTC; CDR3aa: CASLGRGNEQFF
d_gene: NA; abundance: once; j_gene: TRBJ1-1; v_gene: TRBV4-1; CDR3nt: TGCGCCAGCAGCCTCAGGGCAGGGACGGGGGGGACTGAAGCTTTCTTT; CDR3aa: CASSLRAGTGGTEAFF
d_gene: NA; abundance: NA; j_gene: TRBJ2-6; v_gene: TRBV3-1/TRBV3-2; CDR3nt: TGTGCCAGCAGCCAAGATTCCCTATACACCTCTGGGGCCAACGTCCTGACTTTC; CDR3aa: CASSQDSLYTSGANVLTF
d_gene: NA; abundance: NA; j_gene: TRBJ2-2; v_gene: TRBV4-3; CDR3nt: TGCGCCAGCAGCCAAGATCATCCGGCCGGGGAGCTGTTTTTT; CDR3aa: CASSQDHPAGELFF
d_gene: NA; abundance: NA; j_gene: TRBJ1-5; v_gene: TRBV2; CDR3nt: TGTGCCAGCAGTGAAGAATTCGCGCCCCAGCATTTT; CDR3aa: CASSEEFAPQHF
d_gene: NA; abundance: NA; j_gene: TRBJ1-6; v_gene: TRBV15; CDR3nt: TGTGCCACCAGCGGAGACATGGGACCCCTCCACTTT; CDR3aa: CATSGDMGPLHF
d_gene: TRBD2; abundance: NA; j_gene: TRBJ2-1; v_gene: TRBV6-5; CDR3nt: TGTGCCACTGGGACTAGCTCCGATGAGCAGTTCTTC; CDR3aa: CATGTSSDEQFF
d_gene: NA; abundance: NA; j_gene: TRBJ2-1; v_gene: TRBV6-5; CDR3nt: TGTGCCAGCAGTTACTCTGCGGTCCAGCAGTTCTTC; CDR3aa: CASSYSAVQQFF
d_gene: NA; abundance: few; j_gene: TRBJ1-2; v_gene: TRBV5-1; CDR3nt: TGCGCCAGCAGCTTGGCTGATGGGGCCTACACCTTC; CDR3aa: CASSLADGAYTF
d_gene: NA; abundance: NA; j_gene: TRBJ1-2; v_gene: TRBV25-1; CDR3nt: TGTGCCAGCAGTGAAGTCGGGGGGAACTATGGCTACACCTTC; CDR3aa: CASSEVGGNYGYTF
d_gene: NA; abundance: NA; j_gene: TRBJ2-2; v_gene: TRBV6-6; CDR3nt: TGTGCCAGCAGTTACTCATCGTACACCGGGGAGCTGTTTTTT; CDR3aa: CASSYSSYTGELFF
d_gene: TRBD1; abundance: few; j_gene: TRBJ2-6; v_gene: TRBV3-1/TRBV3-2; CDR3nt: TGTGCCAGCAGCCAAAGGGACAGGGGGTCCTGGGGGGCCAACGTCCTGACTTTC; CDR3aa: CASSQRDRGSWGANVLTF
d_gene: TRBD1; abundance: few; j_gene: TRBJ2-7; v_gene: TRBV19; CDR3nt: TGTGCCAGTAGTGTCGGACAGGGGGAGCAGTACTTC; CDR3aa: CASSVGQGEQYF
d_gene: NA; abundance: NA; j_gene: TRBJ1-2; v_gene: TRBV7-2; CDR3nt: TGTGCCAGCAGCTTTTCACATGGCTACACCTTC; CDR3aa: CASSFSHGYTF
d_gene: NA; abundance: few; j_gene: TRBJ2-1; v_gene: TRBV25-1; CDR3nt: TGTGCCAGCAGTGAATATAAGGGAACCTACAATGAGCAGTTCTTC; CDR3aa: CASSEYKGTYNEQFF
d_gene: TRBD1; abundance: once; j_gene: TRBJ1-2; v_gene: TRBV12-3/TRBV12-4; CDR3nt: TGTGCCACCCAAGGACAGGGGGCGTGGGGCTACACCTTC; CDR3aa: CATQGQGAWGYTF
d_gene: NA; abundance: NA; j_gene: TRBJ2-2; v_gene: TRBV6-5; CDR3nt: TGTGCCAGCAGGGGACCAGCGAACACCGGGGAGCTGTTTTTT; CDR3aa: CASRGPANTGELFF
d_gene: TRBD1; abundance: NA; j_gene: TRBJ1-3; v_gene: TRBV30; CDR3nt: TGTGCCTGGAGTGGACAGGGGGGTGGAAACACCATATATTTT; CDR3aa: CAWSGQGGGNTIYF
d_gene: NA; abundance: NA; j_gene: TRBJ1-2; v_gene: TRBV4-3; CDR3nt: TGCGCCAGCAGCCAGGCAACAGACGGAAACTATGGCTACACCTTC; CDR3aa: CASSQATDGNYGYTF
d_gene: NA; abundance: once; j_gene: TRBJ1-2; v_gene: TRBV12-3/TRBV12-4; CDR3nt: TGTGCCAGCAGTTTGGATGGGAACATTGGCTACACCTTC; CDR3aa: CASSLDGNIGYTF
d_gene: TRBD2; abundance: NA; j_gene: TRBJ2-1; v_gene: TRBV19; CDR3nt: TGTGCCAGTAGTCCCGGACTAGCGGGGGCCAAGTTCTTC; CDR3aa: CASSPGLAGAKFF
d_gene: NA; abundance: NA; j_gene: TRBJ2-7; v_gene: TRBV4-1; CDR3nt: TGCGCCAGCAGCCAAGATCGTGGCTACGAGCAGTACTTC; CDR3aa: CASSQDRGYEQYF